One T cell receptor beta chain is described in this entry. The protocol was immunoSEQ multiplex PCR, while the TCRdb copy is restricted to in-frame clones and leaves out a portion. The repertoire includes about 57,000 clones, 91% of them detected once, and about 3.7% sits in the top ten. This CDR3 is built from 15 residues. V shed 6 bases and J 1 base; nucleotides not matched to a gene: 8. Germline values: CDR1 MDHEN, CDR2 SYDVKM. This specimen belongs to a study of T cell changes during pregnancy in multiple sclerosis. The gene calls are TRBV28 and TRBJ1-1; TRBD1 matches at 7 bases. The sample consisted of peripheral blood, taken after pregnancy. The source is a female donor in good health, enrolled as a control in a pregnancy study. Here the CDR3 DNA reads TGTGCCAGCAGCTCATGGACAGGACAGAACACTGAAGCTTTCTTT. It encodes CASSSWTGQNTEAFF.